The 3 T cell receptor beta chains below were found in one sample sequenced in a study of blood T cell repertoires in COVID-19. Clones were sequenced by immunoSEQ multiplex PCR, and TCRdb holds only the in-frame ones, with some missing. This table has 100,000 to 150,000 clones, under 90% appearing once. The sequencing sample was made of peripheral blood. These receptors all stem from a woman aged 60-75 years with active or convalescent COVID-19.

This sequence joins TRBV24-1 and TRBJ1-1; D remains ambiguous. The V and J ends lost 2 bases and 1 base respectively, with 4 bases between them. The CDR3 totals 13 residues. The germline V gene has CDR1 KGHDR and CDR2 SFDVKD. The CDR3 is CATSDSGNTEAFF. The CDR3 nucleotides read TGTGCCACCAGTGATTCAGGGAACACTGAAGCTTTCTTT.

V is TRBV2 and J is TRBJ2-7; no clear D gene. Germline V lookup: CDR1 SNHLY, CDR2 FYNNEI. The V end lost 5 bases, the J end lost 3 bases, and 5 bases lay between the germline ends. CDR3 size: 11 residues. Here the CDR3 reads CASSSVYEQYV. The CDR3 DNA sequence: TGTGCCAGCAGTTCTGTCTACGAGCAGTACGTC.

J is TRBJ1-4 and V is TRBV27; 7 bases match TRBD1. Germline V gene data show CDR1 as MNHEY and CDR2 as SMNVEV (reference sequence). The CDR3 has 15 amino acids. The junction had 9 bases not matched to a gene; V was cut back by 3 bases and J by 8 bases. The CDR3 loop is CASSFTATGTEKLFF. CDR3 nucleotides: TGTGCCAGCAGTTTCACCGCGACAGGGACAGAAAAACTGTTTTTT. Together with reference TRBV27 and TRBJ1-4, the CDR3 gives the full variable domain: EAQVTQNPRYLITVTGKKLTVTCSQNMNHEYMSWYRQDPGLGLRQIYYSMNVEVTDKGDVPEGYKVSRKEKRNFPLILESPSPNQTSLYFCASSFTATGTEKLFFGSGTQLSVL.